This TCR beta chain derives from a study of molecular identifiers for immune sequencing clone quantification. Regarding the study as a whole: Spiked-in Jurkat TCR RNA corresponding to one cell was reported as detectable against 750,000 to 1,000,000 naive cells. It was shown that clones above 20 RNA copies held over 97% of effector molecules, but under 1% in naive cells. Sharing of a barcode by identical TCR molecules could cause highly expanded clone sizes to be underestimated.

Libraries of bulk TCR were made by previously described methods (with listed TCR primers). MiXCR, applied by TCRdb to the PCR reads, yields one record per CDR3 protein. Here the sample spans 70,000 to 90,000 distinct CDR3 sequences, roughly a fifth being singletons. This CDR3 contains 16 residues. Germline V gives CDR1 MNHNY, CDR2 SVGAGI (reference sequence). V was pared by 2 bases and J by 4 bases, with 9 bases of the junction left unmatched. This clonotype has a handful of counts. No antigen is known for it. This clonotype originated in a human donor in good health. Some libraries in this study had Jurkat cell RNA spiked in. V gene TRBV6-6 combines with J gene TRBJ2-5, with 8 bases identical to TRBD2. Material: naive CD8+ T cells from blood, with Jurkat cell RNA spiked in. Specified subset: FACS-sorted CD8+CD4-CCR7+CD45RA+ naive T cells. This CDR3 reads CASSYGLAGGAETQYF. Here the CDR3 DNA reads TGTGCCAGCAGTTACGGACTAGCCGGAGGTGCAGAGACCCAGTACTTC.